A single sample gave rise to the 28 T cell receptor beta chains below, sequenced in a study of blood T cells in healthy people across ages. It was with a sample-barcoded 5' primer and a J-beta primer mix that a second PCR of roughly 7 to 12 cycles was run. MiXCR, applied by TCRdb to the 5' RACE reads, yields one record per CDR3 protein. The top ten hold 10% of the sample, which has some 930,000 distinct CDR3 sequences, almost 30% seen once. The sample was also reused in another study, on T cells of mothers and their children.

Sequencing was done on a sample of blood. These receptors all stem from a middle-aged woman in good health.

The rearrangement joins TRBV10-3 to TRBJ1-5; D gene uncertain. The germline gives CDR1 ENHRY, CDR2 SYGVKD. The CDR3 has 13 amino acids. Deletions cut 3 bases from V and 3 bases from J, with 6 bases between. The CDR3 region is CAISDWDNQPQHF. The DNA of the CDR3 is TGTGCCATCAGTGACTGGGACAATCAGCCCCAGCATTTT.

The gene calls are TRBV7-9 and TRBJ1-1; TRBD1 matches 8 bases. The CDR3 is 13 amino acids. The trim removed 7 bases at V and 7 bases at J, leaving 8 bases unmatched. Germline assignment: CDR1 SEHNR and CDR2 FQNEAQ (reference sequence). The CDR3 sequence is CASNHRDRSEAFF. The CDR3, as DNA: TGTGCCAGCAACCACCGGGACAGGAGTGAAGCTTTCTTT.

This clonotype was observed a few times. CDR3 in DNA: TGTGCCAGTAGTATGGGGGCCGTCTCCTACAATGAGCAGTTCTTC. Amino acid sequence: CASSMGAVSYNEQFF. The chain recombines TRBV19 with TRBJ2-1, with D tentatively TRBD1 (6 bases). Per germline, CDR1 LNHDA and CDR2 SQIVND (reference sequence). CDR3 length: 15 amino acids. Trimming pared 3 bases from V and 0 bases from J, leaving 9 bases between.

The table lists this clonotype with many counts. The chain combines TRBV20-1 with TRBJ1-2; TRBD1 is a possible D gene (6 bases). V lost 0 bases and J lost 6, with 14 bases in between. Germline V gene sequence: CDR1 DFQATT, CDR2 SNEGSKA (reference sequence). The CDR3 length is 14 residues. CDR3 coding DNA: TGCAGTGCTAGAGATCAACAGGGTTATCATGGCTACACCTTC. Translated, it gives CSARDQQGYHGYTF.

This clonotype was observed a single time. The CDR3 loop reads CASSLDSTGGNIQYF. CDR3 nucleotide sequence: TGCGCCAGCAGCTTGGACTCAACAGGCGGAAACATTCAGTACTTC. This sequence joins TRBV5-1 and TRBJ2-4, with D tentatively TRBD1 (5 bases). V lost 0 bases and J 6 bases, leaving 13 bases between the germline ends. The germline gives CDR1 SGHRS, CDR2 YFSETQ. The CDR3 totals 15 residues.

The V call is TRBV4-2, the J call TRBJ1-2; 7 bases map to TRBD1. Germline V gene sequence: CDR1 LGHNA, CDR2 YNFKEQ. The CDR3 is made up of 15 amino acids. The V segment lost 3 bases and the J segment 7 bases; nucleotides outside the gene matches: 11. CDR3: CASSQNAGGLFGYTF. In DNA, the CDR3 is TGTGCCAGCAGCCAGAACGCAGGGGGTCTATTTGGCTACACCTTC.

The chain has TRBV29-1 and TRBJ2-1; D is possibly TRBD1 (7 bases). The CDR3 has 12 amino acids. Germline V gene data show CDR1 as SQVTM and CDR2 as ANQGSEA. V was pared by 3 bases and J by 10 bases, with 13 bases between. The DNA of the CDR3 is TGCAGCGTTGAGGGGGGACAGTACGAGCAGTTCTTC. It specifies CSVEGGQYEQFF.

This chain links TRBV28 with TRBJ2-1; D is perhaps TRBD2 (6 bases). The CDR3 is 13 amino acids. V lost 11 bases, J lost 10 bases, and 21 bases lay in between. Germline CDR1 reads MDHEN; CDR2 reads SYDVKM. The CDR3 DNA is TGTGCCGCCCGGAGGGACGCAGTAACGGAGCAGTTCTTC. It specifies CAARRDAVTEQFF. The full variable domain, in which reference TRBV28 and TRBJ2-1 provide the parts outside the CDR3, is DVKVTQSSRYLVKRTGEKVFLECVQDMDHENMFWYRQDPGLGLRLIYFSYDVKMKEKGDIPEGYSVSREKKERFSLILESASTNQTSMYLCAARRDAVTEQFFGPGTRLTVL.

This chain links TRBV7-3 with TRBJ2-3, with 7 positions matching TRBD2. Germline trimming cut 5 bases from V and 3 bases from J; bases unmatched to any gene: 5. This CDR3 comprises 14 residues. CDR1 and CDR2 (germline): SGHTA, FQGTGA. Here the CDR3 reads CASSRAGETDTQYF. The DNA of the CDR3 is TGTGCCAGCAGCCGGGCGGGGGAAACAGATACGCAGTATTTT. The full variable domain, in which reference TRBV7-3 and TRBJ2-3 provide the parts outside the CDR3, is GAGVSQTPSNKVTEKGKYVELRCDPISGHTALYWYRQSLGQGPEFLIYFQGTGAADDSGLPNDRFFAVRPEGSVSTLKIQRTERGDSAVYLCASSRAGETDTQYFGPGTRLTVL.

A few counts support this clonotype. The genes are TRBV5-1 and TRBJ2-1; 8 bases are shared with TRBD1. V dropped 3 bases and J dropped 0; count of bases not matched to a gene: 2. This CDR3 is built from 15 residues. Germline assignment: CDR1 SGHRS and CDR2 YFSETQ. CDR3 DNA sequence: TGCGCCAGCAGCTGGGGGACAGGCTCCTACAATGAGCAGTTCTTC. Translated, it gives CASSWGTGSYNEQFF.

This clonotype was detected a few times. The gene calls are TRBV2 and TRBJ2-7; D gene ambiguous. This CDR3 is built from 12 residues. Trimming removed 7 bases from V and 2 bases from J, with 9 bases in between. Germline V CDR1 and CDR2: SNHLY, FYNNEI. CDR3 sequence (DNA): TGTGCCAGCAAGACAACTACCTACGAGCAGTACTTC. It codes for CASKTTTYEQYF.

This clonotype turned up a few times. The chain employs TRBV28 and TRBJ2-7; D is uncertain. The V end lost 2 bases, the J end lost 6 bases, and 14 bases lay between the germline ends. Germline V lookup: CDR1 MDHEN, CDR2 SYDVKM. The CDR3 has 14 residues. CDR3 sequence: CASSLSLVSAEQYF. The CDR3 DNA reads as TGTGCCAGCAGTTTAAGTTTGGTTTCAGCCGAGCAGTACTTC.

Note on this clonotype: A junction boundary mismatches the germline segment, possibly from a read error. The chain is built from TRBV2 and TRBJ2-5; a possible D gene is TRBD2 (7 bases). Germline CDR1 reads SNHLY; CDR2 reads FYNNEI. The CDR3 runs 15 residues. The CDR3 reads CASKFAGAVQGTQYF. In DNA, the CDR3 is TGTGCCAGCAAATTCGCGGGGGCCGTCCAAGGGACCCAGTACTTC.

The sample holds a few counts of this clonotype. The chain combines TRBV20-1 with TRBJ1-5, with TRBD1 as a possible D gene (5 bases). The CDR3 runs 15 residues. From germline, CDR1 is DFQATT and CDR2 SNEGSKA (reference sequence). V lost 1 base and J 3 bases, leaving 13 bases between the germline ends. CDR3 in amino acids: CSARGGRVNNQPQHF. CDR3 sequence (DNA): TGCAGTGCTAGAGGAGGCAGGGTGAACAATCAGCCCCAGCATTTT.

Many counts were recorded for this clonotype. The rearrangement joins TRBV12-3 or TRBV12-4 to TRBJ2-7; possible D gene TRBD2, 5 bases. The CDR3 runs to 15 residues. The V gene lost 5 bases and the J gene lost 5 bases, with 19 bases spanning the gap. CDR3 DNA sequence: TGTGCCAGCAGTACCCCCCACGGAGGAGCACACGAGCAGTACTTC. As protein: CASSTPHGGAHEQYF.

The V and J genes are TRBV15 and TRBJ1-1; no reliable D call. Germline V gives CDR1 LNHNV, CDR2 YYDKDF (reference sequence). CDR3 size: 15 residues. V was shortened by 0 bases and J by 2 bases, with 10 bases between the two germline ends. In DNA form, the CDR3 reads TGTGCCACCAGCAGAGATAACGCGGGAAACACTGAAGCTTTCTTT. The encoded protein is CATSRDNAGNTEAFF.

This chain joins TRBV5-1 and TRBJ2-4, with 8 bases matching TRBD2. Germline CDR1 reads SGHRS; CDR2 reads YFSETQ. The trim removed 4 bases at V and 1 base at J, leaving 7 bases unmatched. This CDR3 is built from 16 residues. DNA for the CDR3: TGCGCCAGCAGCCCGACGGGCGGGGGGGCCAAAAACATTCAGTACTTC. It specifies CASSPTGGGAKNIQYF.

This clonotype was counted only a few times. The V call is TRBV9, the J call TRBJ1-4; no clear D. CDR3 length equals 14 residues. V lost 3 bases, J lost 0 bases, and 6 bases lay in between. Germline V gives CDR1 SGDLS, CDR2 YYNGEE. The CDR3 bases are TGTGCCAGCAGCGCCCTAGCAACTAATGAAAAACTGTTTTTT. It encodes CASSALATNEKLFF.

This rearrangement joins TRBV12-3 or TRBV12-4 to TRBJ2-4; TRBD2 is a possible D gene (6 bases). This CDR3 region has 12 residues. The V gene lost 4 bases and the J gene lost 5 bases, with 6 bases spanning the gap. CDR3: CASSSSENIQYF. In nucleotides, the CDR3 is TGTGCCAGCAGTTCTAGCGAAAACATTCAGTACTTC.

This chain links TRBV12-3 or TRBV12-4 with TRBJ2-1, with a weak D call TRBD1 (7 bases). Trimming took off 5 bases at V and 6 bases at J, with 17 bases between the two ends. CDR3 length: 15 residues. CDR3 in DNA: TGTGCCAGCAGTCGAGGAGGGACAGAAACCAATGAGCAGTTCTTC. This sequence encodes CASSRGGTETNEQFF.

The chain joins TRBV6-2 or TRBV6-3 to TRBJ1-2; D call uncertain. The CDR3 loop spans 13 amino acids. V lost 7 bases and J lost 4, with 13 bases in between. Germline CDR1 reads MNHEY; CDR2 reads SVGEGT. This CDR3 is CASTWRELYGYTF. The CDR3 DNA reads as TGTGCCAGCACTTGGCGTGAACTCTATGGCTACACCTTC.

In its sample, this clonotype was seen a few times. A read error may be the cause here, since a much bigger clone is one base away. The chain carries TRBV12-3 or TRBV12-4 and TRBJ2-7; the D is unclear. The CDR3 extends over 12 amino acids. V was trimmed by 6 bases and J by 7 bases, leaving 13 bases between them. The CDR3, as DNA: TGTGCCAGCAGCTCAGATATAGGTGAGCAGTACTTC. Translating it yields CASSSDIGEQYF.

This clonotype has ten or more counts. This chain joins TRBV5-1 and TRBJ1-1; D not certain. V lost 5 bases to trimming and J lost 7 bases, with 9 bases between them. The germline V gene encodes CDR1 SGHRS and CDR2 YFSETQ. This CDR3 is 11 amino acids long. The CDR3 DNA sequence: TGCGCCAGCAGGGGAGGCGTTGAAGCTTTCTTT. It translates to CASRGGVEAFF.

This clonotype has at least ten counts. This chain joins TRBV7-2 and TRBJ2-1, with TRBD1 identical over 7 bases. CDR3 length: 13 residues. V shed 4 bases, J shed 6 bases, and the junction held 3 bases outside the gene matches. Germline V lookup: CDR1 SGHTA, CDR2 FQGNSA. CDR3 DNA: TGTGCCAGCAGCTATCGACAGGGCAATGAGCAGTTCTTC. Residues: CASSYRQGNEQFF. Based on the CDR3 plus reference TRBV7-2 and TRBJ2-1, the full variable domain is GAGVSQSPSNKVTEKGKDVELRCDPISGHTALYWYRQSLGQGLEFLIYFQGNSAPDKSGLPSDRFSAERTGGSVSTLTIQRTQQEDSAVYLCASSYRQGNEQFFGPGTRLTVL.

This clonotype was detected only a few times. The chain joins TRBV29-1 to TRBJ2-7, with 7 bases matching TRBD1. Germline lookup yields CDR1 SQVTM and CDR2 ANQGSEA. The CDR3 is 13 residues long. Trimming cost V 4 bases and J 4 bases; bases outside gene matches: 7. DNA for the CDR3: TGCAGCGTTGCCTGGACAGGAGTTTACGAGCAGTACTTC. This translates into CSVAWTGVYEQYF.

The chain employs TRBV20-1 and TRBJ2-3; a weak D match, TRBD1 (6 bases). Germline V lookup: CDR1 DFQATT, CDR2 SNEGSKA (reference sequence). V dropped 3 bases and J dropped 2 bases, with 12 bases sitting between them. CDR3 size: 14 residues. The CDR3 DNA follows: TGCAGTGCTAGGGTACAGGGTCCCACAGATACGCAGTATTTT. It translates to CSARVQGPTDTQYF.

This clonotype was seen ten or more times. The chain is built from TRBV20-1 and TRBJ1-1, with D unresolved. The germline CDR1 and CDR2 sequences are DFQATT and SNEGSKA (reference sequence). The CDR3 length is 13 residues. V was trimmed by 0 bases and J by 1 base, leaving 6 bases between them. CDR3 nucleotide sequence: TGCAGTGCTAGAGATTGGGGGAACACTGAAGCTTTCTTT. Protein product: CSARDWGNTEAFF.

The chain couples TRBV6-5 to TRBJ1-1; 7 nucleotides align to TRBD1. Trimming cost V 7 bases and J 10 bases; bases outside gene matches: 12. Germline assignment: CDR1 MNHEY and CDR2 SVGAGI. CDR3 length equals 13 residues. The CDR3 here is CASTDDRELTAFF. Written as DNA, the CDR3 is TGTGCCAGCACCGACGACAGGGAACTGACAGCTTTCTTT.